The T cell receptor (beta chain) described here comes from a study of response to subunit inactivated influenza vaccine. Findings of the study overall: That few new T cells are recruited by each seasonal influenza vaccination was the authors' suggestion.

For this clonotype: The antigen is not known.

This CDR3 has 15 amino acids. The V and J ends lost 6 bases and 4 bases respectively, with 18 bases between them. Germline CDR1 and CDR2: MDHEN and SYDVKM. Each CDR3 protein gets one entry after TCRdb re-called the RT-PCR reads with MiXCR. The profile covers about 800,000 distinct CDR3 sequences, with roughly 20% appearing a single time and 10% taken by the ten largest. This sequence was found in a man aged 45-65 years who received an inactivated influenza vaccine. The sample was PBMCs from blood, taken roughly 5 days after vaccination. V is TRBV28 and J is TRBJ1-2, with D possibly TRBD1 on 5 matching bases. In DNA form, the CDR3 reads TGTGCCAGCAGACCCTTGGAGGGGCGCAGCTATGGCTACACCTTC. Protein sequence: CASRPLEGRSYGYTF.